This T cell receptor (beta chain) comes out of a study of a mutant IDH1 vaccine in newly diagnosed glioma. On the study more broadly: Of treated patients, about 60% were men and roughly 40% women, averaging around 42 years. Patients had received radiotherapy, temozolomide, or both previously, most receiving both. Study-wide points: Pseudoprogression showed no apparent link to changes in top peripheral T cell clonotypes. A vaccine-induced immune response developed in roughly 93% of the patients.

Time point: baseline, week 1 (first vaccination visit). Regarding treatment: pre-vaccination baseline after standard-of-care therapy. Here immunoSEQ multiplex PCR was the method, and the copy in TCRdb shows in-frame clones only, minus some. The sample holds approximately 88,000 clones, around three quarters seen once. Regarding this clone: Its antigen is unknown.

Trimming stripped 4 bases from V and 0 bases from J, with 13 bases between. The CDR3 length is 17 residues. Germline V CDR1 and CDR2: MNHEY, SMNVEV (reference sequence). The sequenced sample was PBMCs, obtained from a glioma patient treated with radiotherapy, temozolomide or both. J is TRBJ2-6 and V is TRBV27; D is perhaps TRBD1 (5 bases). The origin of this receptor is a man in his forties or fifties with glioma. CDR3: CASSSSQAPSGANVLTF. For the CDR3, the DNA is TGTGCCAGCAGTTCATCACAGGCGCCCTCTGGGGCCAACGTCCTGACTTTC.